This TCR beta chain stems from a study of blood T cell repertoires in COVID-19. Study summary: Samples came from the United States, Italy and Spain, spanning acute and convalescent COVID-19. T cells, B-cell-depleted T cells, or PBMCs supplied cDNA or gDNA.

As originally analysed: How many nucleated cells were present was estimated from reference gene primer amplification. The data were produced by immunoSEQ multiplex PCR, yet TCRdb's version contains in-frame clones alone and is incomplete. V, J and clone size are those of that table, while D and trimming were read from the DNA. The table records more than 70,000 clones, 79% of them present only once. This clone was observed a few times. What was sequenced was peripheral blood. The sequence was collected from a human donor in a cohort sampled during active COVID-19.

The CDR3 reads CASSSQGGGQPQHF. The CDR3 DNA reads TGTGCCAGCAGCTCACAGGGCGGGGGTCAGCCCCAGCATTTT. V usage is TRBV7-9 and J usage is TRBJ1-5, with a possible D match to TRBD1 (6 bases). Germline values: CDR1 SEHNR, CDR2 FQNEAQ (reference sequence). Trimming left V 4 bases short and J 6 bases short, with 13 bases between. The CDR3 has 14 residues.